What follows is one TCR beta chain and its context. Antigen specificity is unknown. The sample carries other DNA sequences with the same CDR3. The table came from immunoSEQ multiplex PCR; TCRdb's copy has only in-frame clones and leaves some out. The data show under 600,000 clones, roughly 98% seen once. The sample is drawn from a study of shared clonotypes between healthy human individuals. Looking at the study overall: Ranging from 18 to 49 in age, donors were a couple of women and a few men. For every donor, three CD4 naive, three CD4 memory, two CD8 naive and one CD8 memory plates were used.

Naive CD8 populations comprised CD45RO-negative cells positively selected for CCR7, excluding terminally differentiated effector memory CD45RA+ cells. General study results and limits: Clonotype sharing across a handful of donors was observed for around 5.1% of naive CD4 clonotypes. As a rule, naive subsets had a larger estimated richness than memory subsets.

This CDR3 is built from 12 residues. The germline V and J ends were trimmed by 4 bases and 0 bases, with 4 bases remaining between them. CDR1 MNHEY and CDR2 SMNVEV come from the germline V gene (reference sequence). The sequence was obtained from a man aged 25 to 40 in good health. The chain is built from TRBV27 and TRBJ2-7; D is ambiguous. The material sequenced was naive CD8+ T cells sorted from blood. The CDR3 protein is CASSSSSYEQYF. In nucleotides, the CDR3 is TGTGCCAGCAGTTCGAGCTCCTACGAGCAGTACTTC.